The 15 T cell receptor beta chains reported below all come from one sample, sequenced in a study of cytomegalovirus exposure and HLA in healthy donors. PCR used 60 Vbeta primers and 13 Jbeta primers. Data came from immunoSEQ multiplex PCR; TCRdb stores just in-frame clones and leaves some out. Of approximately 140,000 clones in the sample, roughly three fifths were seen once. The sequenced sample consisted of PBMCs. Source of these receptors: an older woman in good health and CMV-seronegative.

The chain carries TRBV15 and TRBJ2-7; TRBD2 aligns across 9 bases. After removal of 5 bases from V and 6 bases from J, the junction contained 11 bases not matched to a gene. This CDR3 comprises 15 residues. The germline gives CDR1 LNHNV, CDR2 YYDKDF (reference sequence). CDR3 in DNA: TGTGCCACCAGCCGCTCAAGCGGGGGGAGTGGCGAGCAGTACTTC. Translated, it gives CATSRSSGGSGEQYF. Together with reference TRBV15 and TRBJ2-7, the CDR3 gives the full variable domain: DAMVIQNPRYQVTQFGKPVTLSCSQTLNHNVMYWYQQKSSQAPKLLFHYYDKDFNNEADTPDNFQSRRPNTSFCFLDIRSPGLGDTAMYLCATSRSSGGSGEQYFGPGTRLTVT.

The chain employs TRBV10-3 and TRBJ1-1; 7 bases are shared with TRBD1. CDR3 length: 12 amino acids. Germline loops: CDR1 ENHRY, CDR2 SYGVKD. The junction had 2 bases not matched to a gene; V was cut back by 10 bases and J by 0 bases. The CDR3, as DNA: TGTGCCAGGGACAGTTTGAACACTGAAGCTTTCTTT. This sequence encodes CARDSLNTEAFF.

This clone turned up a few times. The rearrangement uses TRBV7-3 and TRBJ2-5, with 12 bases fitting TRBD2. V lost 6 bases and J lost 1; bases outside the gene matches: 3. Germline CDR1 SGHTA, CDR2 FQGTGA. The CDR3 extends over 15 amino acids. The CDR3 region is CASSTSGGSQETQYF. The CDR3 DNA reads TGTGCCAGCAGTACTAGCGGGGGGTCCCAAGAGACCCAGTACTTC.

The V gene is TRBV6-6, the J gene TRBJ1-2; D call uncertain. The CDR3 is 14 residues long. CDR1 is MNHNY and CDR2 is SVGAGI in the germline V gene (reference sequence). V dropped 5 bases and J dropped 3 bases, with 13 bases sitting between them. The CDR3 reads CASSPAGGDYGYTF. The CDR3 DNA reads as TGTGCCAGCAGTCCTGCAGGTGGTGACTATGGCTACACCTTC.

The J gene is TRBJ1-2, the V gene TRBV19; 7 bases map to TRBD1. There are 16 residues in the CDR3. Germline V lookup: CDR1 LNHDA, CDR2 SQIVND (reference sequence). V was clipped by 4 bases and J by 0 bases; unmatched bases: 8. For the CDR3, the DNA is TGTGCCAGTAGTACGTCAGGGGGAACAGCTAACTATGGCTACACCTTC. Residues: CASSTSGGTANYGYTF.

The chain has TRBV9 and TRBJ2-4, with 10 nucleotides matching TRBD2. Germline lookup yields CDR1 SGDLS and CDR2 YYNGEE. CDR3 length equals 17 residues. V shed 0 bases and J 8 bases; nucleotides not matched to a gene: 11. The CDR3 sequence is CASSVGGIAGGLDIQYF. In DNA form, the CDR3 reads TGTGCCAGCAGCGTAGGCGGGATAGCGGGAGGCCTAGACATTCAGTACTTC.

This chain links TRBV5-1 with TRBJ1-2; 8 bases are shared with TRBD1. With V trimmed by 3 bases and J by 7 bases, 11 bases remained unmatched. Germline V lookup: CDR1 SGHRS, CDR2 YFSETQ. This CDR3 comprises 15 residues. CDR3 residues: CASSSYSTGESGYTF. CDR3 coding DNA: TGCGCCAGCAGCTCCTATTCGACAGGGGAAAGTGGCTACACCTTC.

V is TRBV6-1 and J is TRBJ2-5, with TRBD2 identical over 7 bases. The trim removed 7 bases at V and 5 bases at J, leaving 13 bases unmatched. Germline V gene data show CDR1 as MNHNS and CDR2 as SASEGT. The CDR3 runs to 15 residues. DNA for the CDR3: TGTGCCAGCACCTCCCCCCCGGGGCGGGGGGAGACCCAGTACTTC. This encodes CASTSPPGRGETQYF.

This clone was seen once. The CDR3 bases are TGTGCCAGCAGGGACTGGGCCTACGAGCAGTACTTC. As protein: CASRDWAYEQYF. This chain uses TRBV6-1 with TRBJ2-7, with D perhaps matching TRBD2 (5 bases). The CDR3 runs 12 residues. V lost 6 bases to trimming and J lost 2 bases, with 8 bases between them. Germline values: CDR1 MNHNS, CDR2 SASEGT.

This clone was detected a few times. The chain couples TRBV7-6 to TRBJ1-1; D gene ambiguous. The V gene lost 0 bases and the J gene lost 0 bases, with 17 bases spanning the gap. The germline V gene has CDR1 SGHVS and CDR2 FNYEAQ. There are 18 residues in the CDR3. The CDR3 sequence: CASSLALSGGSLNTEAFF. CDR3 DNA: TGTGCCAGCAGCTTAGCGCTGTCAGGTGGATCATTGAACACTGAAGCTTTCTTT. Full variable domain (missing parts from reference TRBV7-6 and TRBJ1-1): GAGVSQSPRYKVTKRGQDVALRCDPISGHVSLYWYRQALGQGPEFLTYFNYEAQQDKSGLPNDRFSAERPEGSISTLTIQRTEQRDSAMYRCASSLALSGGSLNTEAFFGQGTRLTVV.

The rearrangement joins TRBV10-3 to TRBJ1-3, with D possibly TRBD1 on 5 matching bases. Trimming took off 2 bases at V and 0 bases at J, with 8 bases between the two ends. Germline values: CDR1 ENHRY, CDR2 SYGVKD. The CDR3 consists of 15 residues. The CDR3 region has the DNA TGTGCCATCAGTGAGGACAGAAGCTCTGGAAACACCATATATTTT. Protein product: CAISEDRSSGNTIYF.

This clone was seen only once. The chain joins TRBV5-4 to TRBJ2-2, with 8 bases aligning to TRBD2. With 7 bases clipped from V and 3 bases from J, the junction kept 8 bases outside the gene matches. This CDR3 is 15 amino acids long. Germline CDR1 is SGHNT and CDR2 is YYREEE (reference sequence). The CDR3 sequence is CASGRGAGDTGELFF. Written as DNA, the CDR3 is TGTGCCAGCGGAAGGGGAGCGGGAGACACCGGGGAGCTGTTTTTT.

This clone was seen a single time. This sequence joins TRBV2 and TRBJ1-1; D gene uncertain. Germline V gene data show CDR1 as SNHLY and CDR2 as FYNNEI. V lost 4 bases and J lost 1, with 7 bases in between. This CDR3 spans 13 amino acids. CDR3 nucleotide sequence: TGTGCCAGCAGTGTGGGCTGGAACACTGAAGCTTTCTTT. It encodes CASSVGWNTEAFF.

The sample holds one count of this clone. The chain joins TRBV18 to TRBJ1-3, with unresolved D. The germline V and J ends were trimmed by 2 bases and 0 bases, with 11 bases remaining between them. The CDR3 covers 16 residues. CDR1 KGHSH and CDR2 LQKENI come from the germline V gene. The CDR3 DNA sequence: TGTGCCAGCTCACCATTAAAGCGTCGCTCTGGAAACACCATATATTTT. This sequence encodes CASSPLKRRSGNTIYF.

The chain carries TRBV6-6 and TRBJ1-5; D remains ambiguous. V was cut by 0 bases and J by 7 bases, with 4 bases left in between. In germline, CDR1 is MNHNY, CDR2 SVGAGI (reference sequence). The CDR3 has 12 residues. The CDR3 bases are TGTGCCAGCAGTTACTCGAGCCAGCCCCAGCATTTT. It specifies CASSYSSQPQHF.